Sequencing of this TCR beta chain was carried out in a study of T cells in Graves' hyperthyroidism and ophthalmopathy. Study in general: The authors collected peripheral blood at initial diagnosis, before any treatment. Study observations and caveats: Most thyroid clonotypes expanded above 0.001 appeared in blood too.

Each patient was aged 18 to 65 and had newly diagnosed hyperthyroidism of under 2 months' duration. In making diagnoses, clinical symptoms, serum thyroxine and TRAb, thyroid ultrasound and orbital computed tomography were all used. Note on this clonotype: Antigen: not known.

The CDR3 regions of TCR beta were amplified from RNA transcripts. A set of HTBI primers served as the primers for a first-round RT-PCR of the TCR CDR3. TCRdb passed the multiplex PCR reads through MiXCR, listing each CDR3 protein once. The profile covers around 400,000 distinct CDR3 sequences, with around a sixth appearing a single time and 25% to 35% taken by the ten largest. Germline assignment: CDR1 SEHNR and CDR2 FQNEAQ (reference sequence). V was trimmed by 5 bases and J by 3 bases, leaving 16 bases between them. This CDR3 contains 15 residues. Sequencing used blood. This chain connects TRBV7-9 to TRBJ2-5; D might be TRBD1 (6 bases). The source of this sequence is a woman under 30 with Graves' hyperthyroidism that later progressed to Graves' ophthalmopathy. The CDR3 nucleotides are TGTGCCAGCAGCGTAACATCGGGACAAAAAGAGACCCAGTACTTC. Translated: CASSVTSGQKETQYF.